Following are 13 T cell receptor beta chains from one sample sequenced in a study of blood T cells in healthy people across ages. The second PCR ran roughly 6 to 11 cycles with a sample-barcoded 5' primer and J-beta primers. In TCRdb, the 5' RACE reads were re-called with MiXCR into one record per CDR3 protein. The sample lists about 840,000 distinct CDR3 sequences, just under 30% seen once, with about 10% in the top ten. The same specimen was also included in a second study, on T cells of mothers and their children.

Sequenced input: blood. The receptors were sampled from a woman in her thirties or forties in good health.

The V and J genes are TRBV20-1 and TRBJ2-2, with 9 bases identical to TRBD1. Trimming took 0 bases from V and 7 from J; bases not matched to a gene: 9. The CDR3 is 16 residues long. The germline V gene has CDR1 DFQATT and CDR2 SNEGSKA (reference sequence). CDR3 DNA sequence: TGCAGTGCTAGAGATCCGGGACAGGGTCTGGGCGGGGAGCTGTTTTTT. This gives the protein CSARDPGQGLGGELFF.

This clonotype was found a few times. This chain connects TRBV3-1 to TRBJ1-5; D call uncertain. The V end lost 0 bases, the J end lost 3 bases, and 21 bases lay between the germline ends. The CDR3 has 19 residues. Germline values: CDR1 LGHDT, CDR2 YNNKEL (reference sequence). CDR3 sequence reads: CASSQEDIASPQFNQPQHF. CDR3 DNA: TGTGCCAGCAGCCAAGAAGATATCGCGTCACCACAATTCAATCAGCCCCAGCATTTT.

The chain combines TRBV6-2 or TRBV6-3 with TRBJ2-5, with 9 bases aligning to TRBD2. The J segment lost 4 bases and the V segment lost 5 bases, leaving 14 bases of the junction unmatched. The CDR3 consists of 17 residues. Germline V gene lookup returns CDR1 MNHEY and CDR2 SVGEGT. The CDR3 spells CASSPSYWAGGRETQYF. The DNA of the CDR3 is TGTGCCAGCAGTCCCAGCTACTGGGCGGGGGGGCGAGAGACCCAGTACTTC.

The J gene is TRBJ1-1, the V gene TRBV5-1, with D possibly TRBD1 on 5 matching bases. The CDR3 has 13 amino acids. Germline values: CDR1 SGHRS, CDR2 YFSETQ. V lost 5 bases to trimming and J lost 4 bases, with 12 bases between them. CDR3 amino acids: CASRPGDGTEAFF. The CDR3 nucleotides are TGCGCCAGCAGGCCGGGGGATGGCACTGAAGCTTTCTTT. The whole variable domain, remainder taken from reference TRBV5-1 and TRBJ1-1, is KAGVTQTPRYLIKTRGQQVTLSCSPISGHRSVSWYQQTPGQGLQFLFEYFSETQRNKGNFPGRFSGRQFSNSRSEMNVSTLELGDSALYLCASRPGDGTEAFFGQGTRLTVV.

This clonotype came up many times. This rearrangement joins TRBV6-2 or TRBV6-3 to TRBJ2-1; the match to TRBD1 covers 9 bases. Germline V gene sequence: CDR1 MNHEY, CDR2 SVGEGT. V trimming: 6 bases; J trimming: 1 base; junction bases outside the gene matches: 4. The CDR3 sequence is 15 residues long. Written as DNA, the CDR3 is TGTGCCAGCAGGGGCGGGACAGGGTCCTACAATGAGCAGTTCTTC. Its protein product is CASRGGTGSYNEQFF.

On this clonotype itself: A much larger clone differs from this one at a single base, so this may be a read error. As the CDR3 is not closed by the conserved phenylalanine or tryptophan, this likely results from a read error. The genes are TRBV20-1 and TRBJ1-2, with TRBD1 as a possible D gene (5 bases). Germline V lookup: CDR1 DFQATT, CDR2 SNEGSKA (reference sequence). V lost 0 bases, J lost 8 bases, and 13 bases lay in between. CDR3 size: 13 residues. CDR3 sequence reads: CSARDGEGTGYTL. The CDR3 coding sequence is TGCAGTGCTAGAGATGGGGAGGGGACGGGCTACACCCTC.

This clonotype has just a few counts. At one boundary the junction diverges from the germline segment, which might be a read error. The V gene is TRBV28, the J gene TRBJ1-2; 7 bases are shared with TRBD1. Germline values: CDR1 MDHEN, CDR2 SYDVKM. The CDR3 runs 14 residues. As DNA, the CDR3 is TGTGCCGGCAGTTTTAACAGGGGAGGGTATGGCTACACCTTC. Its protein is CAGSFNRGGYGYTF.

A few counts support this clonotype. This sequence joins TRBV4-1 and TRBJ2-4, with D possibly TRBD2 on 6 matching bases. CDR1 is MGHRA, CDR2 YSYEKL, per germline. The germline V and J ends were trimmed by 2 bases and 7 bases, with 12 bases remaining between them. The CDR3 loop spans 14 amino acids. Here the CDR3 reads CASSQWGVGNIQYF. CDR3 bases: TGCGCCAGCAGCCAATGGGGGGTAGGGAACATTCAGTACTTC.

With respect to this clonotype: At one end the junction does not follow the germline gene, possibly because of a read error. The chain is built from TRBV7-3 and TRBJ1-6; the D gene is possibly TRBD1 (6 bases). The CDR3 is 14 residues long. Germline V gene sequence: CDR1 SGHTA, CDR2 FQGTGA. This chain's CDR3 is CASSVTGPGSPLHF. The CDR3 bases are TGTGCCAGCAGCGTAACAGGGCCCGGTTCACCCCTCCACTTT.

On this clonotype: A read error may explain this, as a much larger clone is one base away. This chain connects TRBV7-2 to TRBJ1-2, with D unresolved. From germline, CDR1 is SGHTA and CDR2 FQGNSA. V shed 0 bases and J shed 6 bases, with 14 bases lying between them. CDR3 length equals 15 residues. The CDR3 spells CASSLAGDWADGYTF. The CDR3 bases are TGTGCCAGCAGCTTAGCAGGCGACTGGGCGGATGGCTACACCTTC.

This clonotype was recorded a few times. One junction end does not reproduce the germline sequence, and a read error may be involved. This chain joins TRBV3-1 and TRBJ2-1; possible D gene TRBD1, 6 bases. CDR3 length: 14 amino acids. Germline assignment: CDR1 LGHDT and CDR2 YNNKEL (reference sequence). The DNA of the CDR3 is TGTGCCAGCAGCCAAGTTCACAGGGACAATAAGCAGTTCTTC. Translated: CASSQVHRDNKQFF.

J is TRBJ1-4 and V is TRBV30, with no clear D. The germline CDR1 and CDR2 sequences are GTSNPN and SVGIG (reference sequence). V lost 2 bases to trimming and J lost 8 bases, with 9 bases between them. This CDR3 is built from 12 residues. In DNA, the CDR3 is TGTGCCTGGAGTAACGCGGACGAAAAACTGTTTTTT. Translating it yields CAWSNADEKLFF. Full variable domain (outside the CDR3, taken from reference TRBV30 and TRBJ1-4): SQTIHQWPATLVQPVGSPLSLECTVEGTSNPNLYWYRQAAGRGLQLLFYSVGIGQISSEVPQNLSASRPQDRQFILSSKKLLLSDSGFYLCAWSNADEKLFFGSGTQLSVL.

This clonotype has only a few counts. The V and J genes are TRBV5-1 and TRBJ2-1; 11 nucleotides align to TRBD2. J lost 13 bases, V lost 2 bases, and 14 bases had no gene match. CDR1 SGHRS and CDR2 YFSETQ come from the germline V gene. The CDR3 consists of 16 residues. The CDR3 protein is CASSFELAGVRETQFF. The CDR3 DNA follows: TGCGCCAGCAGCTTCGAACTAGCGGGGGTACGAGAGACCCAGTTCTTC.